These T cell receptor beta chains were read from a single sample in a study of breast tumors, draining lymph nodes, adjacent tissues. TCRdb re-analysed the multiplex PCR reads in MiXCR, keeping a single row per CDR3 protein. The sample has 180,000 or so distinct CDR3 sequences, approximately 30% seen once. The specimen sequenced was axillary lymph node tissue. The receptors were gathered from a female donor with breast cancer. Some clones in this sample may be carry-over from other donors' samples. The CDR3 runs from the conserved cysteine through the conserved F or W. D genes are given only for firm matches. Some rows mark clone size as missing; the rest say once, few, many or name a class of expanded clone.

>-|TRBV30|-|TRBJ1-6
TGTGCCTGGAGTTGGATAGGGAACCCCAATCCGCCCCTCCACTTT
CAWSWIGNPNPPLHF
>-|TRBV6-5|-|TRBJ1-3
TGTGCCAGCAGCCGAGGGGGAGGAGGAAACACCATATATTTT
CASSRGGGGNTIYF
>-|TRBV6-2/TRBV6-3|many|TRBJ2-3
TGTGCCAGCAGCAAACTCACAGATACGCAGTATTTT
CASSKLTDTQYF
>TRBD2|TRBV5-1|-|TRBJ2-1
TGCGCCAGCAGCTCGCGCCAAGGACTAGCGGGAGGGCCCGGGAATGAGCAGTTCTTC
CASSSRQGLAGGPGNEQFF
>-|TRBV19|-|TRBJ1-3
TGTGCCAGTAGTACTGACAGGAACTCTGGAAACACCATATATTTT
CASSTDRNSGNTIYF
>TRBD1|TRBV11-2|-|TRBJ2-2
TGTGCCAGCAGCAAGGGACAGGGGGCCCACGGGGAGCTGTTTTTT
CASSKGQGAHGELFF
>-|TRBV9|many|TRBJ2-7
TGTGCCAGCAGTTTAGGGACCCAGAGCTCCTACGAGCAGTACTTC
CASSLGTQSSYEQYF
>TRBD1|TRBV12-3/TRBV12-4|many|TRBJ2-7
TGTGCCAGCAGTTTAACAGGGGTTTACGAGCAGTACTTC
CASSLTGVYEQYF
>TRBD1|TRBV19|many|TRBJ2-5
TGTGCCAGTAGCGCCAGGGGGCAGGGGGCATATGGTGTGAAAGAGACCCAGTACTTC
CASSARGQGAYGVKETQYF
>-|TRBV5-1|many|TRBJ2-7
TGCGCCAGCAGCTCAAACTCCGGGTCGTCGTACGAGCAGTACTTC
CASSSNSGSSYEQYF
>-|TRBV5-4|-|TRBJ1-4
TGTGCCAGCTCCTGGCGGGAAACTAATGAAAAACTGTTCTTT
CASSWRETNEKLFF
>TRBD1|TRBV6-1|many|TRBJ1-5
TGTGCCAGCAAGAAACAGGGGGTATGGAGCAATCAGCCCCAGCATTTT
CASKKQGVWSNQPQHF
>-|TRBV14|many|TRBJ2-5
TGTGCCAGCAGCCTAACCGGCCGGCGACTAGAGACCCAGTACTTC
CASSLTGRRLETQYF
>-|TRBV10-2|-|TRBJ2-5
TGCGCCAGCAGGGCGGGGCTCGGGGGCCGTGACCAAGAGACCCAGTACTTC
CASRAGLGGRDQETQYF
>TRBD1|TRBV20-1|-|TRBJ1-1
TGCAGTGCTAGACAAAAATCAGGGGGCACTGAAGCTTTCTTT
CSARQKSGGTEAFF
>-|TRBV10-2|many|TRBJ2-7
TGCGCCAGCAGCGTGGGAGGCTACGAGCAGTACTTC
CASSVGGYEQYF
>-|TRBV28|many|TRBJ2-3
TGTGCCAGCTACGAGGGATCGGTCTCGGCTGGCACAGATACGCAGTATTTT
CASYEGSVSAGTDTQYF